A selection of T cell receptor beta chains follows, all from one sample in a study of T cell changes during pregnancy in multiple sclerosis. Data came from immunoSEQ multiplex PCR; TCRdb stores just in-frame clones and leaves some out. The sample contains 25,000 to 35,000 clones, about 84% of which appear only once. The sample was CD8+ T cells from peripheral blood mononuclear cells, taken after pregnancy. The source is a female donor with multiple sclerosis, enrolled in a pregnancy study. Both conserved end residues are part of each CDR3. A D gene is named only where the DNA matches it firmly. Expanded clones are given a class, and other clones once, few, many or no size at all.

len: 15
v_gene: TRBV19
abundance: -
d_gene: -
j_gene: TRBJ1-2
CDR3nt: TGTGCCAGTACTTTGAGGGTACGGACTAACTATGGCTACACCTTC
CDR3aa: CASTLRVRTNYGYTF

len: 14
v_gene: TRBV4-3
abundance: -
d_gene: -
j_gene: TRBJ2-7
CDR3nt: TGCGCCAGCAGCCAAGACAGGGAATGGTACGAGCAGTACTTC
CDR3aa: CASSQDREWYEQYF

len: 14
v_gene: TRBV28
abundance: -
d_gene: TRBD1
j_gene: TRBJ2-7
CDR3nt: TGTGCCAGCAGTCCGACAGGGAGCTCCTACGAGCAGTACTTC
CDR3aa: CASSPTGSSYEQYF

len: 16
v_gene: TRBV5-1
abundance: -
d_gene: TRBD1
j_gene: TRBJ2-5
CDR3nt: TGCGCCAGCAGCTTGGGGGGACAGGGGGGCCAAGAGACCCAGTACTTC
CDR3aa: CASSLGGQGGQETQYF

len: 16
v_gene: TRBV6-1
abundance: medium-sized
d_gene: TRBD1
j_gene: TRBJ2-7
CDR3nt: TGTGCCAGCAGTGAAGGTACAGGGGGCGGCCCCTACGAGCAGTACTTC
CDR3aa: CASSEGTGGGPYEQYF

len: 13
v_gene: TRBV6-4
abundance: once
d_gene: -
j_gene: TRBJ2-2
CDR3nt: TGTGCCAGCAGTTCGGGGTACACCGGGGAGCTGTTTTTT
CDR3aa: CASSSGYTGELFF

len: 14
v_gene: TRBV7-9
abundance: -
d_gene: TRBD1
j_gene: TRBJ1-1
CDR3nt: TGTGCCAGCAGCTCGGAGATTTCGGGGACAGCACCTTTCTTT
CDR3aa: CASSSEISGTAPFF

len: 14
v_gene: TRBV27
abundance: -
d_gene: TRBD1
j_gene: TRBJ1-5
CDR3nt: TGTGCCACCCGACAGGGGGAAGGCAATCAGCCCCAGCATTTT
CDR3aa: CATRQGEGNQPQHF

len: 16
v_gene: TRBV4-1
abundance: -
d_gene: -
j_gene: TRBJ1-2
CDR3nt: TGCGCCAGCAGCCAAGAACGTCGGGTAGTTTCGTACGGCTACACCTTC
CDR3aa: CASSQERRVVSYGYTF

len: 16
v_gene: TRBV28
abundance: -
d_gene: TRBD1
j_gene: TRBJ1-1
CDR3nt: TGTGCCAGCAGTTCTCGAGGGACAGCCCTGAACACTGAAGCTTTCTTT
CDR3aa: CASSSRGTALNTEAFF

len: 16
v_gene: TRBV10-2
abundance: -
d_gene: -
j_gene: TRBJ2-1
CDR3nt: TGCGCCAGCAGAGGGATCACAGGAAGCTCCTACAATGAGCAGTTCTTC
CDR3aa: CASRGITGSSYNEQFF

len: 16
v_gene: TRBV9
abundance: -
d_gene: -
j_gene: TRBJ2-3
CDR3nt: TGTGCCAGCAGCGAAGACCGGGTCTCTAGCACAGATACGCAGTATTTT
CDR3aa: CASSEDRVSSTDTQYF

len: 12
v_gene: TRBV7-9
abundance: -
d_gene: -
j_gene: TRBJ2-5
CDR3nt: TGTGCCAGCAGCTTCGGGGAAGAGACCCAGTACTTC
CDR3aa: CASSFGEETQYF

len: 14
v_gene: TRBV11-3
abundance: -
d_gene: -
j_gene: TRBJ2-3
CDR3nt: TGTGCCAGCAGTTGGAGGGGGGGCGCAGATACGCAGTATTTT
CDR3aa: CASSWRGGADTQYF

len: 15
v_gene: TRBV11-2
abundance: -
d_gene: TRBD1
j_gene: TRBJ2-1
CDR3nt: TGTGCCAGCAGCTATCCGGGACAGGACGGGCATGAGCAGTTCTTC
CDR3aa: CASSYPGQDGHEQFF

len: 15
v_gene: TRBV5-6
abundance: -
d_gene: TRBD1
j_gene: TRBJ2-7
CDR3nt: TGTGCCAGCAGCGGACTCCCGGGACAGGGCGGAGAGCAGTACTTC
CDR3aa: CASSGLPGQGGEQYF

len: 13
v_gene: TRBV4-2
abundance: once
d_gene: -
j_gene: TRBJ1-1
CDR3nt: TGTGCCAGCAGCTACTCAACGAACACTGAAGCTTTCTTT
CDR3aa: CASSYSTNTEAFF

len: 15
v_gene: TRBV6-4
abundance: -
d_gene: -
j_gene: TRBJ1-4
CDR3nt: TGTGCCAGCAGTGAAGGGGTAGGTGCAGAAGAAAAACTGTTTTTT
CDR3aa: CASSEGVGAEEKLFF

len: 16
v_gene: TRBV28
abundance: -
d_gene: -
j_gene: TRBJ2-1
CDR3nt: TGTGCCAGCACCCCCTACCCCCTCATTAGCTACAATGAGCAGTTCTTC
CDR3aa: CASTPYPLISYNEQFF

len: 15
v_gene: TRBV11-2
abundance: -
d_gene: -
j_gene: TRBJ2-1
CDR3nt: TGTGCCAGCAGCGCCGCGGGACGGTCTCTTGATGAGCAGTTCTTC
CDR3aa: CASSAAGRSLDEQFF

len: 16
v_gene: TRBV5-6
abundance: -
d_gene: -
j_gene: TRBJ2-5
CDR3nt: TGTGCCAGCAGCCTGCCCCAGGGGTGGGATGCGGAGACCCAGTACTTC
CDR3aa: CASSLPQGWDAETQYF

len: 15
v_gene: TRBV19
abundance: -
d_gene: TRBD2
j_gene: TRBJ2-7
CDR3nt: TGTGCCAGTAGTCCTAGCGGGGGGACGACCTACGAGCAGTACTTC
CDR3aa: CASSPSGGTTYEQYF

len: 14
v_gene: TRBV4-3
abundance: -
d_gene: -
j_gene: TRBJ1-4
CDR3nt: TGCGCCAGCAGCCTCACCTACAGGGTTGAAAAACTGTTTTTT
CDR3aa: CASSLTYRVEKLFF

len: 14
v_gene: TRBV25-1
abundance: medium-sized
d_gene: -
j_gene: TRBJ2-2
CDR3nt: TGTGCCAGCAGTGAATATAGGGAGACCGGGGAGCTGTTTTTT
CDR3aa: CASSEYRETGELFF

len: 14
v_gene: TRBV5-4
abundance: -
d_gene: -
j_gene: TRBJ1-4
CDR3nt: TGTGCCAGCACCAGGGGCCAGTCTACTGAAAAACTGTTTTTT
CDR3aa: CASTRGQSTEKLFF